One and the same sample provided the 10 T cell receptor beta chains below, sequenced in a study of T cell responses to AZD1222 COVID-19 vaccine. Assay: immunoSEQ multiplex PCR; the TCRdb copy retains only in-frame clones and omits some. The sample lists around 78,000 clones; roughly 90% were seen once. Sequencing was performed on peripheral blood, taken on day 0 of AZD1222 vaccination. The receptors originated from an adult in good health.

The chain is built from TRBV5-6 and TRBJ2-5; 8 nucleotides line up with TRBD2. The V segment lost 3 bases and the J segment 5 bases; nucleotides outside the gene matches: 9. CDR3 length: 15 residues. Germline V gene data show CDR1 as SGHDT and CDR2 as YYEEEE. CDR3 in DNA: TGTGCCAGCAGCTCGGGCGGGGGGCGGAGGGAGACCCAGTACTTC. This sequence encodes CASSSGGGRRETQYF.

V is TRBV4-2 and J is TRBJ2-7; 8 nucleotides match TRBD2. Unmatched junction bases numbered 2, after V lost 2 bases and J lost 5 bases. Germline CDR1 and CDR2: LGHNA and YNFKEQ. CDR3 length: 13 residues. The CDR3 bases are TGTGCCAGCAGCCAATCGGGGGGGGACGAGCAGTACTTC. Translated, it gives CASSQSGGDEQYF.

The rearrangement links TRBV5-1 to TRBJ1-3, with no clear D. V was cut by 0 bases and J by 0 bases, with 4 bases left in between. Germline V gene sequence: CDR1 SGHRS, CDR2 YFSETQ. The CDR3 runs 14 residues. As DNA, the CDR3 is TGCGCCAGCAGCTTGGACAGCTCTGGAAACACCATATATTTT. Translation gives CASSLDSSGNTIYF. Full variable domain (rest looked up from reference TRBV5-1 and TRBJ1-3): KAGVTQTPRYLIKTRGQQVTLSCSPISGHRSVSWYQQTPGQGLQFLFEYFSETQRNKGNFPGRFSGRQFSNSRSEMNVSTLELGDSALYLCASSLDSSGNTIYFGEGSWLTVV.

Of note for this clone: This CDR3 is also generated by other DNA sequences in the sample. The chain links TRBV2 to TRBJ2-3; no clear D gene. Per the germline V gene, CDR1 is SNHLY and CDR2 is FYNNEI. CDR3 length equals 12 residues. V lost 6 bases and J lost 3, with 7 bases in between. The CDR3 spells CASSVATDTQYF. For the CDR3, the DNA is TGTGCCAGCAGCGTTGCGACAGATACGCAGTATTTT.

This chain uses TRBV28 with TRBJ1-2; D unclear. Germline CDR1 reads MDHEN; CDR2 reads SYDVKM. There are 13 residues in the CDR3. Trimming stripped 2 bases from V and 4 bases from J, with 8 bases between. The CDR3 reads CASSLGGSYGYTF. The CDR3 nucleotides read TGTGCCAGCAGTTTAGGCGGATCCTATGGCTACACCTTC.

This clone was seen a handful of times. The genes are TRBV7-9 and TRBJ1-2, with unresolved D. Between the trimmed V and J ends, which lost 5 bases and 8 bases, there was a span of 15 bases. The V gene's germline CDR1 is SEHNR and CDR2 FQNEAQ (reference sequence). This CDR3 is 13 amino acids long. CDR3 protein: CASSPVALEGYTF. CDR3 in DNA: TGTGCCAGCAGCCCCGTCGCACTCGAGGGCTACACCTTC.

The count of this clone is one. This sequence joins TRBV29-1 and TRBJ2-3, with 11 bases lining up with TRBD1. V lost 7 bases and J lost 6; bases outside the gene matches: 12. The germline CDR1 and CDR2 sequences are SQVTM and ANQGSEA. This CDR3 contains 15 residues. The CDR3 bases are TGCAGCGCCCGGGACAGGGGGTATGTTATGGATACGCAGTATTTT. This gives the protein CSARDRGYVMDTQYF.

This chain connects TRBV6-5 to TRBJ2-1; maybe TRBD2 (5 bases). With 6 bases removed from V and 3 bases from J, the gap between germline ends came to 12 bases. Germline CDR1 MNHEY, CDR2 SVGAGI. This CDR3 has 14 amino acids. CDR3 sequence: CASRRSGIYNEQFF. CDR3 DNA sequence: TGTGCCAGCAGGCGAAGCGGAATCTACAATGAGCAGTTCTTC.

The rearrangement links TRBV7-2 to TRBJ1-4; TRBD1 matches at 7 bases. Germline V gene sequence: CDR1 SGHTA, CDR2 FQGNSA. V was pared by 5 bases and J by 5 bases, with 2 bases of the junction left unmatched. This CDR3 has 13 residues. The CDR3 sequence is CASSPGQNEKLFF. DNA of the CDR3: TGTGCCAGCAGCCCGGGACAGAATGAAAAACTGTTTTTT.

J is TRBJ2-3 and V is TRBV7-3; the D gene is possibly TRBD1 (10 bases). V shed 0 bases and J shed 5 bases, with 27 bases lying between them. CDR3 length: 20 amino acids. Per germline, CDR1 SGHTA and CDR2 FQGTGA. The CDR3 sequence is CASSLTGTGASSGKIDTQYF. CDR3 nucleotide sequence: TGTGCCAGCAGCTTAACCGGGACAGGGGCGTCTAGCGGGAAAATAGATACGCAGTATTTT.